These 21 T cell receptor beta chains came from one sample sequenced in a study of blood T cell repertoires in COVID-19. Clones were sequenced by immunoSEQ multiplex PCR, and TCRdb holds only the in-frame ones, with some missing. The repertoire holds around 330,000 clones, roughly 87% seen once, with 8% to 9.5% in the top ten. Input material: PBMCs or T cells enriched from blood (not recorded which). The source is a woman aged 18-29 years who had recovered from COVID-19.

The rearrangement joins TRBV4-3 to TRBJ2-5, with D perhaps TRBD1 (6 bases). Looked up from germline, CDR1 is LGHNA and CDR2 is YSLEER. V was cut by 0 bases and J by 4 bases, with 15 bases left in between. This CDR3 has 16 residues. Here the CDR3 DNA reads TGCGCCAGCAGCCAAGACACAGGGTATTTAAGAGAGACCCAGTACTTC. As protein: CASSQDTGYLRETQYF.

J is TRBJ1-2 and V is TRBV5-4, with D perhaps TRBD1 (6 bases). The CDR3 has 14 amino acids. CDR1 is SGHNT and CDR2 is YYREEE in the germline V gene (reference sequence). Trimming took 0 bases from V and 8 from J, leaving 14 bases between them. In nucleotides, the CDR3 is TGTGCCAGCAGCTTGGTTCCAGGGGCCAGAGGCTACACCTTC. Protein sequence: CASSLVPGARGYTF. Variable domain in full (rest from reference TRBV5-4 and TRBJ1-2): ETGVTQSPTHLIKTRGQQVTLRCSSQSGHNTVSWYQQALGQGPQFIFQYYREEENGRGNFPPRFSGLQFPNYSSELNVNALELDDSALYLCASSLVPGARGYTFGSGTRLTVV.

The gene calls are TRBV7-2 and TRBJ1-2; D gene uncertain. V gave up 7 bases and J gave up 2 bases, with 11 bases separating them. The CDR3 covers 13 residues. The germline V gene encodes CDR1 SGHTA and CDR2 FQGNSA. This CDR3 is CASTYRGNYGYTF. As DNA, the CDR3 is TGTGCCAGCACCTATCGGGGAAACTATGGCTACACCTTC.

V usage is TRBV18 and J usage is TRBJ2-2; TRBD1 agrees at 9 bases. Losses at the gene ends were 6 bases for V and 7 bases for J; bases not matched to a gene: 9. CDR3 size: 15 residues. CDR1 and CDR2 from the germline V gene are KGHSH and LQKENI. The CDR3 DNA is TGTGCCAGCTCTCCTACAGGGGGCGTCGACGGGGAGCTGTTTTTT. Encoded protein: CASSPTGGVDGELFF.

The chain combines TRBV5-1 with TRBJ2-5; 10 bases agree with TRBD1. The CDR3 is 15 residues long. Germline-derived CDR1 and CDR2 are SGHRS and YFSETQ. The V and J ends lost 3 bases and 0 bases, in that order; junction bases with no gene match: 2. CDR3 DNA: TGCGCCAGCAGCTCGGGACAGGGGTACCAAGAGACCCAGTACTTC. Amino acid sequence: CASSSGQGYQETQYF.

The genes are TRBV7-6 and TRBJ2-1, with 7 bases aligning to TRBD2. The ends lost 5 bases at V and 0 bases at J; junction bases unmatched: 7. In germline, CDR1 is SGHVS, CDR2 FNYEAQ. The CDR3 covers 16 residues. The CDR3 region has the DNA TGTGCCAGCAGCCCGCGGGGGACGAGCTCCTACAATGAGCAGTTCTTC. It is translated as CASSPRGTSSYNEQFF.

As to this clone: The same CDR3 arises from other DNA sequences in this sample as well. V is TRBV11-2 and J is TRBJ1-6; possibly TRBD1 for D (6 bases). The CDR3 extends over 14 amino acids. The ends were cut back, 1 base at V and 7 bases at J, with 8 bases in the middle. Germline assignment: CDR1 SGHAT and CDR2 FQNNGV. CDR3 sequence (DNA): TGTGCCAGCAGCTTAGGGACAGCCAATTCACCCCTCCACTTT. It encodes CASSLGTANSPLHF.

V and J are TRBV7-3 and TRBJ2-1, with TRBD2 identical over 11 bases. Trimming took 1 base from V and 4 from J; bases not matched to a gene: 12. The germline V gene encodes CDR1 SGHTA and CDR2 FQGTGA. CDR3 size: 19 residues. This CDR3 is CASSLKAGILAGVYNEQFF. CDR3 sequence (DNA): TGTGCCAGCAGCTTAAAAGCAGGTATACTAGCGGGAGTGTACAATGAGCAGTTCTTC. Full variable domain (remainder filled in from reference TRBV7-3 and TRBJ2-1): GAGVSQTPSNKVTEKGKYVELRCDPISGHTALYWYRQSLGQGPEFLIYFQGTGAADDSGLPNDRFFAVRPEGSVSTLKIQRTERGDSAVYLCASSLKAGILAGVYNEQFFGPGTRLTVL.

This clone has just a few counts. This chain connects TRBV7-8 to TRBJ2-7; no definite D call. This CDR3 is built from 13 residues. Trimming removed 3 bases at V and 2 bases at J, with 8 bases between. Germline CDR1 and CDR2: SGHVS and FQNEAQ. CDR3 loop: CASSFGRTYEQYF. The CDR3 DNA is TGTGCCAGCAGCTTTGGGCGAACCTACGAGCAGTACTTC.

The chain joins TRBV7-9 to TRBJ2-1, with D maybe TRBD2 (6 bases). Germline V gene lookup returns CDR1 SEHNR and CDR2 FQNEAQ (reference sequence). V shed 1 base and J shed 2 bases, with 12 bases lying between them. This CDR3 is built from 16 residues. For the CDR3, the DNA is TGTGCCAGCAGCTTAGTTCTAGCGATAACCTACAATGAGCAGTTCTTC. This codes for CASSLVLAITYNEQFF.

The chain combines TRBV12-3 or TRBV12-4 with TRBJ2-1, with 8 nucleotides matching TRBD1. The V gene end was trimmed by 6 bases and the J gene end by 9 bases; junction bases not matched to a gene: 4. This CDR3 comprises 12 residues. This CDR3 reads CASSPTGGEQFF. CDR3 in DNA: TGTGCCAGCAGCCCTACAGGGGGTGAGCAGTTCTTC.

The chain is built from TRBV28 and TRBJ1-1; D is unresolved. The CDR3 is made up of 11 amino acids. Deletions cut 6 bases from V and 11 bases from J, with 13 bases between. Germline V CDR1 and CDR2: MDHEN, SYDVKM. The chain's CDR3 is CASSMRQPAFF. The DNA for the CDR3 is TGTGCCAGCAGCATGAGGCAGCCCGCTTTCTTT.

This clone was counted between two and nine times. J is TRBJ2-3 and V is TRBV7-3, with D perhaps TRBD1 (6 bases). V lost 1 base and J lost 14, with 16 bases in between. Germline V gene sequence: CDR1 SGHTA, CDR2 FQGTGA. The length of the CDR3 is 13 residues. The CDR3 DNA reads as TGTGCCAGCAGCTTAAACGACAAGGGGGTGCTGTATTTT. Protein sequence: CASSLNDKGVLYF.

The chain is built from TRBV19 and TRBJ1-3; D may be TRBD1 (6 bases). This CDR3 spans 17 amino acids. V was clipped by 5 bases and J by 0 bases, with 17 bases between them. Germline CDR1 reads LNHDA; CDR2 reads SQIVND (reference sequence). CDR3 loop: CASSSLVGRGSGNTIYF. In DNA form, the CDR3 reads TGTGCCAGTAGTTCCCTGGTCGGCAGGGGCTCTGGAAACACCATATATTTT. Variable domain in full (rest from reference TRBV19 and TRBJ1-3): DGGITQSPKYLFRKEGQNVTLSCEQNLNHDAMYWYRQDPGQGLRLIYYSQIVNDFQKGDIAEGYSVSREKKESFPLTVTSAQKNPTAFYLCASSSLVGRGSGNTIYFGEGSWLTVV.

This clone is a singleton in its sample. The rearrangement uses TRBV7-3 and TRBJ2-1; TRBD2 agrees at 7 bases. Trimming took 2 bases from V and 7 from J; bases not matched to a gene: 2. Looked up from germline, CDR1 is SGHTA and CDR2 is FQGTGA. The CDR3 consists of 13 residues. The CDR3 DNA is TGTGCCAGCAGCTTAGACGGGGGGAATGAGCAGTTCTTC. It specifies CASSLDGGNEQFF.

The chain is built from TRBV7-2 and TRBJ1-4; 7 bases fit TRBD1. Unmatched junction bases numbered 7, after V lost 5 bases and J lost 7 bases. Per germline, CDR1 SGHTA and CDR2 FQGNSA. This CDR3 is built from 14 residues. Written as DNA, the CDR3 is TGTGCCAGCAGCCACACAGGGGAACGTGAAAAACTGTTTTTT. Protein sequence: CASSHTGEREKLFF.

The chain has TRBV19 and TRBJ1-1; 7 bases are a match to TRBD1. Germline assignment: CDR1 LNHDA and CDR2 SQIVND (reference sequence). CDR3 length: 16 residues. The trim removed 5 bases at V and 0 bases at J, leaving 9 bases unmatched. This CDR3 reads CASSPRSTGLNTEAFF. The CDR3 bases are TGTGCCAGTAGTCCCCGTTCGACAGGGCTGAACACTGAAGCTTTCTTT.

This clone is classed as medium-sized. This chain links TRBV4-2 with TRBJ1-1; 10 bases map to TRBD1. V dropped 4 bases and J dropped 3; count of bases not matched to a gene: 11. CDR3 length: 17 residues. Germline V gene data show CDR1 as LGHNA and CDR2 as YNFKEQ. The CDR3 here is CASSPRQGAVLDTEAFF. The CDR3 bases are TGTGCCAGCAGCCCCCGACAGGGGGCGGTTCTAGACACTGAAGCTTTCTTT.

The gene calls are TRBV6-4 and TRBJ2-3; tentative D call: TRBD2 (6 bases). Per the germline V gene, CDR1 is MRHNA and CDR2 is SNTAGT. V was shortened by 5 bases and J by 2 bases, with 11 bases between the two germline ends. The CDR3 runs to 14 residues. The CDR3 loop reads CASSRTGDTDTQYF. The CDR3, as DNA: TGTGCCAGCAGTAGAACGGGAGACACAGATACGCAGTATTTT.

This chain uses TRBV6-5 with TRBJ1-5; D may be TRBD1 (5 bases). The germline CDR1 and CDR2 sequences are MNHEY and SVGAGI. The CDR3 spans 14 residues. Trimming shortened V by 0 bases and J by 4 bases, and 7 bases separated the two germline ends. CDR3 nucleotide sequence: TGTGCCAGCAGTTACTCGGGGGGGAATCAGCCCCAGCATTTT. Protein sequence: CASSYSGGNQPQHF.

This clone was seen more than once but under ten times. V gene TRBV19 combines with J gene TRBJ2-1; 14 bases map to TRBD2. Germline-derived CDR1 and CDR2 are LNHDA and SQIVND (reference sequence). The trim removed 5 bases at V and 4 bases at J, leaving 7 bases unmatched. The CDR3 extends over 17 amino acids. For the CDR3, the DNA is TGTGCCAGTAGTCTAACGACTAGCGGGAGGGAGTACAATGAGCAGTTCTTC. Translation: CASSLTTSGREYNEQFF.